This TCR beta chain came from a study of cytomegalovirus exposure and HLA in healthy donors. General study results and limits: Generally TCR sequences proved uncommon, though certain public TCRs appeared in numerous donors. A later analysis reportedly found fewer N-insertions in an Asian-associated ancestry cluster than the roughly 680-donor mean.

Germline CDR1 is SGHDT and CDR2 is YYEEEE. The CDR3 is 15 amino acids. Trimming took off 4 bases at V and 8 bases at J, with 21 bases between the two ends. To note about this clone: Its antigen is not known.

The PCR made use of 60 Vbeta and 13 Jbeta primers. Here immunoSEQ multiplex PCR was the method, and the copy in TCRdb shows in-frame clones only, minus some. Among fewer than 250,000 clones listed, less than 85% were seen once. V is TRBV5-6 and J is TRBJ1-2; D remains unclear. The receptor's source is a man aged 18 to 30 in good health and CMV-seronegative. Sample: PBMCs. CDR3 protein: CASSPKGSRTRGYTF. The CDR3 DNA is TGTGCCAGCAGCCCTAAAGGGTCCCGGACTAGGGGCTACACCTTC.